The TCR beta chain under discussion was sequenced for a study of shared clonotypes between healthy human individuals. The DNA input per sorted-subset replicate PCR was 200 ng, corresponding to some 33,000 T cell genomes. Only in-frame clones appear in the TCRdb table, and some are missing; sequencing was by immunoSEQ multiplex PCR. The sample has about 960,000 clones; about 80% are singletons. The CDR3 totals 14 residues. The ends were cut back, 2 bases at V and 1 base at J, with 11 bases in the middle. Germline V CDR1 and CDR2: GTSNPN, SVGIG (reference sequence). All donors were Caucasian adults living in Nashville, Tennessee. From CD4+ cells came CD45RA+ naive and CD45RA-negative memory subsets.

The TCR was taken from a man in his late teens or twenties in good health. J is TRBJ2-5 and V is TRBV30; D possibly corresponds to TRBD1 (6 bases). The sample was memory CD4+ T cells sorted from blood. Subset meaning: CD45RA-negative fraction. CDR3 loop: CAWSSRTVQETQYF. CDR3 DNA sequence: TGTGCCTGGAGTAGTAGGACAGTCCAAGAGACCCAGTACTTC.